This T cell receptor (beta chain) was recorded in a study of breast tumors, draining lymph nodes, adjacent tissues. Breast cancer patients provided tissue from their axillary draining lymph nodes. The table lists this clonotype with many counts. Trimming cost V 2 bases and J 1 base, with 7 bases left between them. CDR1 SGHNT and CDR2 YYREEE come from the germline V gene (reference sequence). The CDR3 is made up of 13 amino acids. TCRdb ran MiXCR on the multiplex PCR reads and lists one entry per CDR3 protein. The sample lists some 120,000 distinct CDR3 sequences, approximately 22% occurring once. The V gene is TRBV5-4, the J gene TRBJ2-7; perhaps D is TRBD1 or TRBD2 (5 bases each). The TCR was taken from a female donor with breast cancer. Some clones in this sample may be carry-over from other donors' samples. Sequencing was carried out using axillary lymph node tissue. CDR3 protein: CASSFGGSYEQYF. In nucleotides, the CDR3 is TGTGCCAGCAGCTTTGGGGGATCCTACGAGCAGTACTTC.